This TCR beta chain was observed in a study of molecular identifiers for immune sequencing clone quantification. The wider study: In replicates, RNA from 20,000 or 100,000 naive CD8 cells was split five ways, four sequenced. Regarding the study as a whole: For effector cells, clones above 20 RNA copies held over 99% of molecules; for naive cells, under 1%.

The germline V gene has CDR1 GTSNPN and CDR2 SVGIG (reference sequence). This CDR3 is built from 13 residues. About this clonotype: Antigen specificity is unknown. At one boundary the junction diverges from the germline segment, which might be a read error.

Preparation methods for the bulk TCR libraries were those previously described, with listed TCR primers. TCRdb re-derived calls from the PCR reads in MiXCR, one entry per CDR3 protein. The repertoire consists of some 320,000 distinct CDR3 sequences, with roughly 24% occurring once and the leading ten covering approximately 0.74%. Sequencing was performed on naive CD8+ T cells from blood, with Jurkat cell RNA spiked in. The subset was: FACS-sorted CD8+CD4-CCR7+CD45RA+ naive T cells. This chain joins TRBV30 and TRBJ2-2, with D possibly being TRBD2 (5 bases). This clonotype was sampled from a human donor in good health. Some libraries in this study had Jurkat cell RNA spiked in. CDR3 nucleotides: TGTGCCTGGAGTGTGAGGGTCACCGGGGTGCTGTTTTTT. As protein: CAWSVRVTGVLFF.